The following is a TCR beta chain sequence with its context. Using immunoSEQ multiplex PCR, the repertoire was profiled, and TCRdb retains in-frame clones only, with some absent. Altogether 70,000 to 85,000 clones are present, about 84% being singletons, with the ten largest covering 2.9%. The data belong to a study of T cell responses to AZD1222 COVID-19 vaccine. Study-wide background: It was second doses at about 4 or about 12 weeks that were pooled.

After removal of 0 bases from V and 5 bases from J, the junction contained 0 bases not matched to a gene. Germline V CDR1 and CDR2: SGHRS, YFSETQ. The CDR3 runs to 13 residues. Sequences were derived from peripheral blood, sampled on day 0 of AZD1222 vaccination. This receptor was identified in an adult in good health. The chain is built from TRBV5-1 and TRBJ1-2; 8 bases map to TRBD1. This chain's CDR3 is CASSLGTGYGYTF. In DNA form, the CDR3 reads TGCGCCAGCAGCTTGGGGACAGGGTATGGCTACACCTTC.